This TCR beta chain was found in a study of T cells in Graves' hyperthyroidism and ophthalmopathy. Amplified TCR beta CDR3 regions came from RNA transcripts. First-round RT-PCR of the TCR CDR3 relied on the HTBI primer set. TCRdb analysed the multiplex PCR reads with MiXCR anew, one entry per CDR3 protein. The sample contains hundreds of thousands of distinct CDR3 sequences, roughly 15% of which appear only once. The CDR3 is 11 residues long. V trimming: 3 bases; J trimming: 13 bases; junction bases outside the gene matches: 6. Germline CDR1 is DFQATT and CDR2 is SNEGSKA (reference sequence). This clonotype has more than one count but fewer than ten.

The TCR comes from a woman in her fifties or sixties with Graves' ophthalmopathy. The sequenced material came from blood. The chain has TRBV20-1 and TRBJ2-1, with 7 bases aligning to TRBD1. CDR3 nucleotides: TGCAGTGCTAGCAGACAGGGTTCTCAGTTCTTC. This translates into CSASRQGSQFF.